This T cell receptor (beta chain) was recovered during a study of CD8+CD57+ T cells in acquired aplastic anemia. Turning to the study itself: CD4+ and CD8+ cells, once sorted, gave DNA averaging roughly 3.2 ug. Healthy donor CD4+ cell samples had a mean of around 11 million reads.

Whole-study results and caveats: Significance was not reached for CD8+ Simpson's diversity between patients and controls. Patients and controls had in common 25 to 30 CD8+ CDR3 sequences.

This clonotype has ten or more counts. The target antigen is unknown. Genomic DNA served as template for TCR beta VDJ and CDR3 profiling. A single record per CDR3 protein comes from TCRdb applying MiXCR to the reads. The sample has some 140,000 distinct CDR3 sequences; 35% to 50% are singletons. This clonotype was obtained from a human donor in good health, serving as a control. Sequencing was done on a sample of sorted CD4+, CD8+, or CD8+CD57+ T cells (not recorded which) from PBMCs.

Here the CDR3 reads CASSSTGRGTEAFF. For the CDR3, the DNA is TGTGCCAGCAGTAGCACAGGGAGAGGTACTGAAGCTTTCTTT. This chain uses TRBV6-1 with TRBJ1-1; a possible D gene is TRBD1 (6 bases). The CDR3 sequence is 14 residues long. The ends were cut back, 5 bases at V and 5 bases at J, with 15 bases in the middle. CDR1 MNHNS and CDR2 SASEGT come from the germline V gene.